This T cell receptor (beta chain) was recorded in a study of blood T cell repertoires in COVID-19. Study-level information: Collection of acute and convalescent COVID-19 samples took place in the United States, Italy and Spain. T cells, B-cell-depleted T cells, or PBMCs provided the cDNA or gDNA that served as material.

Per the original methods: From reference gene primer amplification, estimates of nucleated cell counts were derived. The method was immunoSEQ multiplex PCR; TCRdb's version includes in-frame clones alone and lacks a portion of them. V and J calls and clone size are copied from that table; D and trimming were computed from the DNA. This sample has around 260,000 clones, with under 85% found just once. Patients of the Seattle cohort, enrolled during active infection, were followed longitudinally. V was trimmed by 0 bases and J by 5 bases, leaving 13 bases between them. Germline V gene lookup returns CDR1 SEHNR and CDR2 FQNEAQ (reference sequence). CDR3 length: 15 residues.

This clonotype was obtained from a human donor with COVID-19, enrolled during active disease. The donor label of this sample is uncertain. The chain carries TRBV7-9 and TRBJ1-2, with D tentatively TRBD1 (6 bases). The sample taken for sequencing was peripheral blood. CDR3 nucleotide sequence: TGTGCCAGCAGCTTAGCACAGGGTGGTGGTTATGGCTACACCTTC. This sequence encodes CASSLAQGGGYGYTF.